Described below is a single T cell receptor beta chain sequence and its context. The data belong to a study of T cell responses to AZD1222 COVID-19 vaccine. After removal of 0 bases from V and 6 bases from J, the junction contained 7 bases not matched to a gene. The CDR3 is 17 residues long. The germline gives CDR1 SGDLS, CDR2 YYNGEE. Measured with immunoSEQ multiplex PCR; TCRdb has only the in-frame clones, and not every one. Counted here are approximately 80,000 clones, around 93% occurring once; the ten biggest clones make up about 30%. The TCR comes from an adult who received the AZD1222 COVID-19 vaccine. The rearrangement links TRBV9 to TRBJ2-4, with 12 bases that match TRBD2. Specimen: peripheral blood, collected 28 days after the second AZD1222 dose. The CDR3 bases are TGTGCCAGCAGCGTAGAACTAGCGGGAGGTGGTGGAAACATTCAGTACTTC. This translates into CASSVELAGGGGNIQYF.